This T cell receptor beta chain was documented in a study of T cell responses to AZD1222 COVID-19 vaccine. This table comes from immunoSEQ multiplex PCR, and its TCRdb copy is limited to in-frame clones, with some not included. The data show around 120,000 clones, 88% seen once. CDR3 length equals 14 residues. V shed 4 bases, J shed 5 bases, and the junction held 5 bases outside the gene matches. CDR1 is SGHNT and CDR2 is YYREEE in the germline V gene (reference sequence). Notes on this clone: Its target is not known.

Findings of the study overall: Baseline seropositivity occurred in only 5 to 7 AZD1222 recipients. An increase in Spike-specific TCR breadth and depth was observed after two AZD1222 doses. Most donors were white British, females outnumbered males, and clonal diversity was possibly underestimated.

This chain uses TRBV5-4 with TRBJ2-2; 7 bases map to TRBD1. The sequenced sample was peripheral blood, obtained 28 days after the second AZD1222 dose. This receptor was obtained from an adult who received the AZD1222 COVID-19 vaccine. The CDR3 is CASSRRDRTGELFF. CDR3 nucleotides: TGTGCCAGCAGCCGTCGGGACAGAACCGGGGAGCTGTTTTTT.